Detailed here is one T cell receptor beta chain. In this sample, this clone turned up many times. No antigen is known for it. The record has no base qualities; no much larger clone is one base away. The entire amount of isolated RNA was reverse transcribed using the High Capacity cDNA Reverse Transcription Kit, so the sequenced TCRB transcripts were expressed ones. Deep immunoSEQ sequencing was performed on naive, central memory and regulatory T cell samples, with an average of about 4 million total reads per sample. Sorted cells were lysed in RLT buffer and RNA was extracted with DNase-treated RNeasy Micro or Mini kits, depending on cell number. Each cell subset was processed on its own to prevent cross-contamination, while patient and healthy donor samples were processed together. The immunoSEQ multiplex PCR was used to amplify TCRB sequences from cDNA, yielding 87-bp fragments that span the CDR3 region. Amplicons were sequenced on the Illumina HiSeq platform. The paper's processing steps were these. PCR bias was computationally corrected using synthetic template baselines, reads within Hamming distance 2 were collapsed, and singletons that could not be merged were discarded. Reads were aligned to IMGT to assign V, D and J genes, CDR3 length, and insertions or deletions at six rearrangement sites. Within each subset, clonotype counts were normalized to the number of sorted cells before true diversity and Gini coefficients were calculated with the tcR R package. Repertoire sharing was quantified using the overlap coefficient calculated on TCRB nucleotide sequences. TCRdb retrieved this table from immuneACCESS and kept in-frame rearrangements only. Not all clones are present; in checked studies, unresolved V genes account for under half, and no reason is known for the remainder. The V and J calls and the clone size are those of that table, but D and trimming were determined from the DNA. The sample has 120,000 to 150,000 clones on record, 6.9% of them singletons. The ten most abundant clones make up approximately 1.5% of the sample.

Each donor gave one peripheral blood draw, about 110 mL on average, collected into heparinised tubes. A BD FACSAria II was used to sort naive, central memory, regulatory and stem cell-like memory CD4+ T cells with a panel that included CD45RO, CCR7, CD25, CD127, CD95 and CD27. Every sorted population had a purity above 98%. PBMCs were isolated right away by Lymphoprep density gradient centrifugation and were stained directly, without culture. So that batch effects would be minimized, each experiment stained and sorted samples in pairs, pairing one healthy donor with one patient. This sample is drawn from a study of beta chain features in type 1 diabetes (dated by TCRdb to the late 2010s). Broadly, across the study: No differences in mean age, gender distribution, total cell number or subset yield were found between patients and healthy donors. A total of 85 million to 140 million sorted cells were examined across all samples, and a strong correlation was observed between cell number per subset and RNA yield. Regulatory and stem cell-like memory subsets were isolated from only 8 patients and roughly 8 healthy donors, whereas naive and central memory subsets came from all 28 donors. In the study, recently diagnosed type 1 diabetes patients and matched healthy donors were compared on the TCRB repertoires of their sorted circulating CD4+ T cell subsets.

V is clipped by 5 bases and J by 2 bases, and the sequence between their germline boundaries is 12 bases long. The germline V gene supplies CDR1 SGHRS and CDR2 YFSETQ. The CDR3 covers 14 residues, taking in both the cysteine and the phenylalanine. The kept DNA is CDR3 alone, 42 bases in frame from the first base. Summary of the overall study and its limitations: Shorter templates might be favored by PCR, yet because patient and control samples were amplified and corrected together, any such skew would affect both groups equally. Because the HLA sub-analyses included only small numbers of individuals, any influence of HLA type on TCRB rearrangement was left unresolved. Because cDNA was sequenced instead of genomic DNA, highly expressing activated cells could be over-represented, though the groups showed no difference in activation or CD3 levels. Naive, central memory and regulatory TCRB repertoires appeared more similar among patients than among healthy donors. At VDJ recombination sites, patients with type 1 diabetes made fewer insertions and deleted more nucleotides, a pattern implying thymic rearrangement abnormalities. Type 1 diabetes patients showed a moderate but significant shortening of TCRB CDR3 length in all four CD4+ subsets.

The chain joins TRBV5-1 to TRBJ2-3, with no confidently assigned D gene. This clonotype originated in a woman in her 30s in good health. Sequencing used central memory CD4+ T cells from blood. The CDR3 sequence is CASRKEADTDTQYF. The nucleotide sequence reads TGCGCCAGCAGAAAAGAGGCGGACACAGATACGCAGTATTTT.